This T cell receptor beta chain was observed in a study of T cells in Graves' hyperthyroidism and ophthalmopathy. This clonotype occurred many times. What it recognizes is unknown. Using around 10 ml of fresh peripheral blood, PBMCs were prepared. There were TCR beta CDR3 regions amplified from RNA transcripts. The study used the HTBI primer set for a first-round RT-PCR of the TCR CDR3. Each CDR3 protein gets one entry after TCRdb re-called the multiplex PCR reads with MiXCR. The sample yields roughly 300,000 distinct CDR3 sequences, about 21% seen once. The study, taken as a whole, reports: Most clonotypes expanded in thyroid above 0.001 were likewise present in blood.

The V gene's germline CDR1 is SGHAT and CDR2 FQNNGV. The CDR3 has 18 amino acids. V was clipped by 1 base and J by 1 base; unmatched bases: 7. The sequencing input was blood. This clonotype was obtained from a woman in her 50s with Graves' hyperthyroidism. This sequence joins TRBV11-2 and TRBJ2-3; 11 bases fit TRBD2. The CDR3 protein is CASSLGAGLADRTDTQYF. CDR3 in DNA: TGTGCCAGCAGCTTAGGGGCGGGACTAGCGGACCGCACAGATACGCAGTATTTT.